The clone carrying this TCR beta chain has more than one count but fewer than ten. The sample originates from a study of early T cells in non-severe SARS-CoV-2 infection. The library protocol tagged individual cDNA molecules with unique molecular identifiers. TCRdb reprocessed the 5' RACE reads with MiXCR, giving one entry per CDR3 protein. The sample lists about 60,000 distinct CDR3 sequences, roughly an eighth occurring once. Losses at the gene ends were 5 bases for V and 4 bases for J; bases not matched to a gene: 7. Germline-derived CDR1 and CDR2 are SGHKS and YYEKEE (reference sequence). The CDR3 extends over 15 amino acids.

The sample consisted of whole blood. The chain employs TRBV5-5 and TRBJ2-1; 9 bases fit TRBD2. This clonotype was sampled from an adult who was a healthcare worker with PCR-confirmed SARS-CoV-2 infection or an uninfected control (not recorded which). The CDR3, as DNA: TGTGCCAGCAGTCTGAGGCTAGCGGGATACAATGAGCAGTTCTTC. Its translation is CASSLRLAGYNEQFF.